These T cell receptor beta chains were read from a single sample in a study of regulatory T cells in long-lasting Graves disease. TCRdb used MiXCR to reprocess the multiplex PCR reads, holding one entry per CDR3 protein. Of 250,000 or so distinct CDR3 sequences in the sample, 20% to 25% are singletons; the top ten hold roughly 13%. Sequences were derived from peripheral blood mononuclear cells (PBMCs), sampled at new diagnosis, from a patient treated with antithyroid drugs. The receptors were gathered from a female donor with Graves disease. The CDR3 runs from the conserved cysteine through the conserved F or W. The D gene is left open where the match is weak. The size of a clone is reported for some rows only, either as once, few or many, or as a class for expanded clones.

TRBV2	TRBJ1-2	.	.	CASSEEVGGVGYTF	TGTGCCAGCAGTGAAGAAGTGGGCGGGGTTGGCTACACCTTC
TRBV20-1	TRBJ2-7	many	.	CSASEEQYF	TGCAGTGCTAGCGAGGAGCAGTACTTC
TRBV20-1	TRBJ2-3	.	TRBD2	CSAETSGRAGSHTDTQYF	TGCAGTGCTGAGACTAGCGGGAGGGCCGGGTCACACACAGATACGCAGTATTTT
TRBV7-2	TRBJ2-3	few	.	CASSLGLGSTDTQYF	TGTGCCAGCAGCTTAGGGCTGGGCAGCACAGATACGCAGTATTTT
TRBV5-1	TRBJ2-2	many	TRBD1	CASSPDRGLTGELFF	TGCGCCAGCAGCCCGGACAGGGGGCTGACCGGGGAGCTGTTTTTT
TRBV2	TRBJ2-4	many	TRBD2	CASARLAVAKNIQYF	TGTGCCAGCGCTAGACTAGCGGTAGCCAAAAACATTCAGTACTTC
TRBV7-8	TRBJ2-1	many	TRBD2	CASSSGSLYNEQFF	TGTGCCAGCAGCAGCGGGAGTCTATACAATGAGCAGTTCTTC
TRBV11-2	TRBJ1-1	many	.	CASSLIMGTEAFF	TGTGCCAGCAGCTTAATAATGGGTACTGAAGCTTTCTTT
TRBV6-2/TRBV6-3	TRBJ2-3	.	TRBD2	CASSERKKGTSGDTQYF	TGTGCCAGCAGTGAGAGGAAAAAGGGAACTAGCGGAGATACGCAGTATTTT
TRBV30	TRBJ2-5	few	TRBD1	CAWSLGQGVSEAQYF	TGTGCCTGGAGTCTAGGACAGGGCGTATCGGAGGCCCAGTATTTC
TRBV2	TRBJ1-5	many	.	CASSARLRQPQHF	TGTGCCAGCAGTGCCCGGTTAAGGCAGCCCCAGCATTTT
TRBV7-9	TRBJ2-1	many	.	CASSRQKDSYNEQFF	TGTGCCAGCAGCCGACAGAAGGACTCCTACAATGAGCAGTTCTTC
TRBV6-2/TRBV6-3	TRBJ1-3	.	.	CASSGTGGSGNTIYF	TGTGCCAGCAGTGGAACAGGCGGCAGCGGAAACACCATATATTTT
TRBV29-1	TRBJ2-5	many	TRBD2	CSVRKGGGRGETQYF	TGCAGCGTCCGAAAGGGCGGGGGGCGCGGGGAGACCCAGTACTTC
TRBV20-1	TRBJ2-3	.	.	CSASGGPTDTQYF	TGCAGTGCCTCAGGGGGGCCCACAGATACGCAGTATTTT
TRBV7-2	TRBJ1-3	many	TRBD1	CASSPTGGSGNTIYF	TGTGCCAGCAGCCCGACAGGGGGCTCTGGAAACACCATATATTTT
TRBV10-3	TRBJ1-6	.	.	CAITPEYNSPLHF	TGTGCCATCACCCCCGAATATAATTCACCCCTCCACTTT
TRBV20-1	TRBJ2-1	many	TRBD2	CSARAPSGVYNEQFF	TGCAGTGCTAGAGCGCCTAGCGGGGTGTACAATGAGCAGTTCTTC
TRBV6-5	TRBJ1-1	few	.	CASSYSPGVTEAFF	TGTGCCAGCAGTTACTCACCGGGGGTGACTGAAGCTTTCTTT
TRBV19	TRBJ2-7	few	.	CASSIDLRTGRVNEQYF	TGTGCCAGTAGTATAGATCTCCGGACAGGGAGGGTTAACGAGCAGTACTTC
TRBV10-3	TRBJ1-1	many	.	CAISESHDSEAFF	TGTGCCATCAGTGAGTCTCACGACAGTGAAGCTTTCTTT
TRBV6-1	TRBJ1-6	.	.	CASSGRVGSYNSPLHF	TGTGCCAGCAGTGGAAGGGTCGGTTCCTATAATTCACCCCTCCACTTT
TRBV10-2	TRBJ2-7	many	.	CASSESGGTEQYF	TGCGCCAGCAGTGAGTCGGGGGGCACCGAGCAGTACTTC
TRBV6-1	TRBJ2-2	many	.	CATKPTGTPNTGELFF	TGTGCCACTAAACCAACCGGGACACCGAACACCGGGGAGCTGTTTTTT
TRBV20-1	TRBJ1-3	many	.	CSARAGTNSGNTIYF	TGCAGTGCTAGGGCCGGGACAAACTCTGGAAACACCATATATTTT